The 25 T cell receptor beta chains listed next were all sequenced from one sample in a study of T cell changes during pregnancy in multiple sclerosis. Repertoires were generated with immunoSEQ multiplex PCR, while TCRdb's copy carries only in-frame clones and drops some. The table lists about 64,000 clones, roughly 92% of them singletons. The sample in question was peripheral blood, obtained in the second trimester of pregnancy. These TCRs come from a female donor with multiple sclerosis, enrolled in a pregnancy study.

The chain combines TRBV11-3 with TRBJ2-3; 9 positions match TRBD1. CDR1 and CDR2 from the germline V gene are SGHNT and YENEEA. Trimming cost V 1 base and J 4 bases; bases outside gene matches: 9. This CDR3 comprises 17 residues. Here the CDR3 reads CASSLGGWDRDPDTQYF. For the CDR3, the DNA is TGTGCCAGCAGCTTAGGAGGTTGGGACAGGGATCCAGATACGCAGTATTTT.

The chain combines TRBV18 with TRBJ1-1; the D gene is possibly TRBD1 (6 bases). The V end was cut by 2 bases, the J end by 5 bases, with 18 bases between. The CDR3 covers 16 residues. CDR1 and CDR2 (germline): KGHSH, LQKENI. The CDR3 spells CASSPWETGGGTEAFF. DNA of the CDR3: TGTGCCAGCTCACCATGGGAAACGGGGGGCGGAACTGAAGCTTTCTTT.

The chain recombines TRBV28 with TRBJ2-7; D ambiguous. The CDR3 spans 12 residues. The germline gives CDR1 MDHEN, CDR2 SYDVKM. Trimming stripped 7 bases from V and 3 bases from J, with 10 bases between. In DNA form, the CDR3 reads TGTGCCAGCACCACTGCCCTCTACGAGCAGTACTTC. Translated: CASTTALYEQYF. Drawing the rest from reference TRBV28 and TRBJ2-7, the complete variable domain is DVKVTQSSRYLVKRTGEKVFLECVQDMDHENMFWYRQDPGLGLRLIYFSYDVKMKEKGDIPEGYSVSREKKERFSLILESASTNQTSMYLCASTTALYEQYFGPGTRLTVT.

The chain carries TRBV11-1 and TRBJ2-7, with 9 bases identical to TRBD2. The V gene's germline CDR1 is SGHAT and CDR2 FQDESV (reference sequence). Trimming removed 5 bases from V and 2 bases from J; junction bases left unmatched: 4. This CDR3 region has 14 residues. The CDR3 is CASSTLAGAYEQYF. CDR3 nucleotide sequence: TGTGCCAGCAGCACATTAGCGGGAGCCTACGAGCAGTACTTC.

Concerning this clone itself: Relative to the germline gene, one junction end is altered; a read error may explain this. The chain carries TRBV6-1 and TRBJ1-2; a weak D match, TRBD1 (5 bases). The germline V gene encodes CDR1 MNHNS and CDR2 SASEGT. The CDR3 spans 14 residues. As DNA, the CDR3 is TGTGCCAGCAGGGAAGACAGAACGAACTATGGCTACACCTTC. This codes for CASREDRTNYGYTF.

This chain uses TRBV15 with TRBJ2-7, with 7 nucleotides matching TRBD1. V lost 2 bases, J lost 5 bases, and 9 bases stayed unmatched. The germline V gene encodes CDR1 LNHNV and CDR2 YYDKDF (reference sequence). The CDR3 is 15 residues long. The DNA of the CDR3 is TGTGCCACCAGCAGAAGACCGGACAGGCCACACGAGCAGTACTTC. Translating it yields CATSRRPDRPHEQYF.

CDR3 nucleotides: TGTGCCAGCTCACCGCGAGCCGGGACAGGGGGCAGGAATGAGCAGTTCTTC. It specifies CASSPRAGTGGRNEQFF. This chain uses TRBV18 with TRBJ2-1; 12 bases map to TRBD1. Trimming took 3 bases from V and 7 from J; bases not matched to a gene: 10. This CDR3 comprises 17 residues. Germline V gene data show CDR1 as KGHSH and CDR2 as LQKENI. The full variable domain, with the rest looked up from reference TRBV18 and TRBJ2-1, is NAGVMQNPRHLVRRRGQEARLRCSPMKGHSHVYWYRQLPEEGLKFMVYLQKENIIDESGMPKERFSAEFPKEGPSILRIQQVVRGDSAAYFCASSPRAGTGGRNEQFFGPGTRLTVL.

This clone appeared a few times. The J gene is TRBJ1-1, the V gene TRBV5-1; TRBD1 matches 7 bases. Germline lookup yields CDR1 SGHRS and CDR2 YFSETQ. This CDR3 contains 13 residues. V dropped 5 bases and J dropped 1; count of bases not matched to a gene: 2. The CDR3 is CASRGTANTEAFF. The CDR3 DNA is TGCGCCAGCAGGGGGACAGCGAACACTGAAGCTTTCTTT.

This sequence joins TRBV7-9 and TRBJ1-5; D ambiguous. CDR1 SEHNR and CDR2 FQNEAQ come from the germline V gene (reference sequence). The CDR3 extends over 14 amino acids. V shed 4 bases and J shed 11 bases, with 18 bases lying between them. The CDR3 sequence: CASSCGREGKSQHF. The DNA of the CDR3 is TGTGCCAGCAGCTGCGGAAGGGAGGGTAAGTCCCAGCATTTT.

The chain is built from TRBV4-1 and TRBJ2-3, with D possibly matching TRBD2 (6 bases). Germline-derived CDR1 and CDR2 are MGHRA and YSYEKL. CDR3 length: 15 residues. V was clipped by 3 bases and J by 1 base, with 11 bases between them. CDR3 loop: CASSQGLSRTDTQYF. The DNA for the CDR3 is TGCGCCAGCAGCCAGGGACTCAGTCGCACAGATACGCAGTATTTT.

V and J are TRBV29-1 and TRBJ2-7; 8 bases line up with TRBD1. The CDR3 length is 12 residues. With V trimmed by 4 bases and J by 6 bases, 5 bases remained unmatched. Germline loops: CDR1 SQVTM, CDR2 ANQGSEA. The CDR3 region has the DNA TGCAGCGTTGCAGGGGGCGGAGGCGAGCAGTACTTC. Its translation is CSVAGGGGEQYF.

This clone was counted once. The CDR3 reads CASIQSVGQGAQYF. DNA for the CDR3: TGTGCCAGCATTCAAAGCGTGGGACAGGGGGCCCAGTACTTC. V usage is TRBV6-5 and J usage is TRBJ2-5, with 11 bases that match TRBD1. The CDR3 sequence is 14 residues long. The V segment lost 7 bases and the J segment 9 bases; nucleotides outside the gene matches: 10. Germline assignment: CDR1 MNHEY and CDR2 SVGAGI.

The chain has TRBV29-1 and TRBJ1-6; 9 nucleotides agree with TRBD1. The CDR3 loop spans 15 amino acids. Germline trimming cut 6 bases from V and 5 bases from J; bases unmatched to any gene: 8. Germline assignment: CDR1 SQVTM and CDR2 ANQGSEA. CDR3 in DNA: TGCAGCGTGACCCTCGGGACAGGGAATAATTCACCCCTCCACTTT. Translated: CSVTLGTGNNSPLHF.

The chain carries TRBV7-9 and TRBJ2-1, with no clear D. The CDR3 sequence is 14 residues long. Germline lookup yields CDR1 SEHNR and CDR2 FQNEAQ (reference sequence). The V end was cut by 2 bases, the J end by 5 bases, with 10 bases between. This chain's CDR3 is CASSLSLGNNEQFF. The CDR3 DNA follows: TGTGCCAGCAGCTTATCGCTAGGAAACAATGAGCAGTTCTTC.

The chain links TRBV7-7 to TRBJ2-2, with 10 bases identical to TRBD1. The ends lost 1 base at V and 3 bases at J; junction bases unmatched: 5. The germline V gene has CDR1 SSHAT and CDR2 FNYEAQ (reference sequence). The CDR3 runs to 17 residues. The CDR3 is CASSLVLGTGDTGELFF. The CDR3 nucleotides read TGTGCCAGCAGCTTAGTTTTGGGGACAGGGGACACCGGGGAGCTGTTTTTT.

In this sample, this clone turned up once. The V and J genes are TRBV7-3 and TRBJ2-1, with 8 bases aligning to TRBD2. Germline CDR1 reads SGHTA; CDR2 reads FQGTGA. V was pared by 5 bases and J by 7 bases, with 7 bases of the junction left unmatched. The CDR3 length is 14 residues. The CDR3 is CASSLAGGGNEQFF. The CDR3 DNA follows: TGTGCCAGCAGCCTAGCGGGTGGGGGAAATGAGCAGTTCTTC.

The rearrangement links TRBV2 to TRBJ2-1; weak D call: TRBD2 (5 bases). V shed 3 bases and J shed 8 bases, with 14 bases lying between them. Germline loops: CDR1 SNHLY, CDR2 FYNNEI. The CDR3 consists of 14 residues. DNA for the CDR3: TGTGCCAGCAGTGAGGTTAGCGTCGATCATGAGCAGTTCTTC. It codes for CASSEVSVDHEQFF.

The chain recombines TRBV6-5 with TRBJ1-1; D might be TRBD1 (5 bases). The CDR3 is 14 residues long. Germline V lookup: CDR1 MNHEY, CDR2 SVGAGI. The V gene lost 4 bases and the J gene lost 1 base, with 10 bases spanning the gap. CDR3 sequence reads: CASSSREGNTEAFF. The CDR3 coding sequence is TGTGCCAGCAGTTCCAGGGAGGGGAACACTGAAGCTTTCTTT.

CDR3 DNA sequence: TGCGCCAGCAGCCAAGGCGGAGGATTAGCTGGCTACACCTTC. This codes for CASSQGGGLAGYTF. V usage is TRBV4-1 and J usage is TRBJ1-2, with D hard to call. Trimming cost V 1 base and J 7 bases, with 13 bases left between them. Germline V CDR1 and CDR2: MGHRA, YSYEKL. The CDR3 covers 14 residues.

The J gene is TRBJ2-7, the V gene TRBV6-1; D is perhaps TRBD1 (6 bases). V was shortened by 3 bases and J by 3 bases, with 15 bases between the two germline ends. The germline CDR1 and CDR2 sequences are MNHNS and SASEGT. This CDR3 is built from 15 residues. The CDR3: CASSDGIQGIYEQYF. In DNA, the CDR3 is TGTGCCAGCAGTGACGGGATCCAGGGGATCTACGAGCAGTACTTC.

The V call is TRBV27, the J call TRBJ1-5; TRBD1 aligns across 8 bases. Losses at the gene ends were 6 bases for V and 3 bases for J; bases not matched to a gene: 10. There are 16 residues in the CDR3. Germline CDR1 MNHEY, CDR2 SMNVEV (reference sequence). The CDR3 is CASRVLDRGDNQPQHF. The CDR3 DNA sequence: TGTGCCAGCAGAGTTTTAGACAGGGGCGACAATCAGCCCCAGCATTTT.

The V and J genes are TRBV2 and TRBJ1-4; 10 nucleotides agree with TRBD1. Looked up from germline, CDR1 is SNHLY and CDR2 is FYNNEI. CDR3 size: 15 residues. Unmatched junction bases numbered 4, after V lost 6 bases and J lost 3 bases. CDR3 sequence (DNA): TGTGCCAGCAGCGGGACAGGGGCGTCTAATGAAAAACTGTTTTTT. Translating it yields CASSGTGASNEKLFF. Full variable domain (rest looked up from reference TRBV2 and TRBJ1-4): EPEVTQTPSHQVTQMGQEVILRCVPISNHLYFYWYRQILGQKVEFLVSFYNNEISEKSEIFDDQFSVERPDGSNFTLKIRSTKLEDSAMYFCASSGTGASNEKLFFGSGTQLSVL.

This rearrangement joins TRBV19 to TRBJ1-5; no clear D. Germline V gives CDR1 LNHDA, CDR2 SQIVND (reference sequence). Trimming removed 4 bases at V and 1 base at J, with 5 bases between. The CDR3 sequence is 13 residues long. The CDR3 bases are TGTGCCAGTAGTAGTTTAAGCAATCAGCCCCAGCATTTT. Amino acids: CASSSLSNQPQHF.

V gene TRBV30 combines with J gene TRBJ1-4, with D maybe TRBD1 (5 bases). This CDR3 is built from 16 residues. V was shortened by 1 base and J by 2 bases, with 14 bases between the two germline ends. Germline CDR1 and CDR2: GTSNPN and SVGIG (reference sequence). CDR3 region: CAWSGTKGLTNEKLFF. CDR3 sequence (DNA): TGTGCCTGGAGTGGGACTAAGGGGTTGACTAATGAAAAACTGTTTTTT.

V and J are TRBV11-3 and TRBJ2-5, with D hard to call. V lost 1 base and J lost 5, with 8 bases in between. This CDR3 is 13 amino acids long. In germline, CDR1 is SGHNT, CDR2 YENEEA. The CDR3 bases are TGTGCCAGCAGCTTAGGAGCCTCGGAGACCCAGTACTTC. As protein: CASSLGASETQYF.